This entry concerns a single TCR beta chain. The target antigen is unknown. CDR1 and CDR2 (germline): SGDLS, YYNGEE. The CDR3 spans 14 residues. V was shortened by 3 bases and J by 5 bases, with 12 bases between the two germline ends. This sample was taken from a study of T cell responses to AZD1222 COVID-19 vaccine. Looking at the study overall: Both about-4-week and about-12-week second-dose recipients were combined.

Sequencing used immunoSEQ multiplex PCR; TCRdb keeps in-frame clones, though not all of them. The data show 180,000 or so clones, roughly 94% seen once. The study, taken as a whole, reports: Clonal diversity was possibly underestimated, and the donors were mostly white British, with more females.

The V call is TRBV9, the J call TRBJ2-1; D is ambiguous. The origin of this receptor is an adult in good health. The material was peripheral blood, obtained on day 0 of AZD1222 vaccination. The chain's CDR3 is CASSAPGQNNEQFF. CDR3 DNA: TGTGCCAGCAGCGCCCCCGGCCAAAACAATGAGCAGTTCTTC.